These 12 T cell receptor beta chains were all obtained from the same sample, sequenced in a study of naive CD8 T cells in extremely preterm neonates. Repertoires were generated with immunoSEQ multiplex PCR, while TCRdb's copy carries only in-frame clones and drops some. The sample consists of approximately 6,000 clones, 95% to 98% of them appearing once. The sequenced material came from naive CD8+ T cells from blood. The receptors stem from a human donor in good health.

The chain uses TRBV10-3 and TRBJ1-5; 8 bases are shared with TRBD1. Trimming took 3 bases from V and 6 from J; bases not matched to a gene: 13. The CDR3 covers 17 residues. Germline V gene sequence: CDR1 ENHRY, CDR2 SYGVKD. This CDR3 is CAISDQGARVNSQPQHF. CDR3 sequence (DNA): TGTGCCATCAGTGATCAGGGGGCGCGTGTAAACAGTCAGCCCCAGCATTTT.

The chain carries TRBV29-1 and TRBJ1-2; D might be TRBD1 (5 bases). The CDR3 is 12 residues long. Trimming left V 4 bases short and J 6 bases short, with 12 bases between. CDR1 is SQVTM, CDR2 ANQGSEA, per germline. The CDR3 DNA reads as TGCAGCGTTGGGGCAGGGAAGGATGGCTACACCTTC. This gives the protein CSVGAGKDGYTF.

The gene calls are TRBV10-2 and TRBJ2-1, with a weak D call TRBD2 (5 bases). Between the trimmed V and J ends, which lost 5 bases and 9 bases, there was a span of 20 bases. Germline loops: CDR1 WSHSY, CDR2 SAAADI. The CDR3 consists of 15 residues. CDR3 DNA: TGCGCCAGCAGTAAACGGGAAAGTAGTTTTGCTGAGCAGTTCTTC. It yields the protein CASSKRESSFAEQFF.

V usage is TRBV4-1 and J usage is TRBJ1-1; a weak D match, TRBD1 (5 bases). In germline, CDR1 is MGHRA, CDR2 YSYEKL. Trimming took off 0 bases at V and 4 bases at J, with 9 bases between the two ends. This CDR3 comprises 14 residues. CDR3 sequence reads: CASSQDRGGTEAFF. CDR3 coding DNA: TGCGCCAGCAGCCAAGACCGGGGGGGCACTGAAGCTTTCTTT.

The V call is TRBV7-8, the J call TRBJ2-1, with a weak D call TRBD2 (6 bases). Germline CDR1 SGHVS, CDR2 FQNEAQ. The CDR3 contains 15 residues. Deletions cut 4 bases from V and 5 bases from J, with 15 bases between. The CDR3 DNA reads TGTGCCAGCAGCTCGGGACTGTGGCTCGACAATGAGCAGTTCTTC. This gives the protein CASSSGLWLDNEQFF.

The chain recombines TRBV6-5 with TRBJ2-3, with 7 bases matching TRBD2. In germline, CDR1 is MNHEY, CDR2 SVGAGI. Unmatched junction bases numbered 2, after V lost 2 bases and J lost 9 bases. The CDR3 length is 12 residues. CDR3 region: CASSYGGETQYF. For the CDR3, the DNA is TGTGCCAGCAGTTACGGGGGGGAGACGCAGTATTTT.

In regard to this clone: Germline and junction disagree at one end, which may indicate a read error. The chain employs TRBV30 and TRBJ2-7; TRBD1 agrees at 9 bases. In germline, CDR1 is GTSNPN, CDR2 SVGIG (reference sequence). The CDR3 has 11 residues. The CDR3 protein is CAWSTGTGICF. The CDR3 nucleotides are TGTGCCTGGAGTACCGGGACAGGGATTTGCTTC.

The rearrangement joins TRBV28 to TRBJ2-7, with no clear D. The germline V gene encodes CDR1 MDHEN and CDR2 SYDVKM. V lost 8 bases to trimming and J lost 2 bases, with 16 bases between them. The CDR3 length is 14 residues. CDR3 protein: CASSSRVIPYEQYF. The CDR3 DNA is TGTGCCAGCTCTAGTCGGGTAATCCCCTACGAGCAGTACTTC.

The chain is built from TRBV7-3 and TRBJ2-2; tentative D call: TRBD2 (6 bases). CDR1 and CDR2 (germline): SGHTA, FQGTGA. Trimming cost V 5 bases and J 2 bases, with 15 bases left between them. CDR3 size: 16 residues. The CDR3 loop is CASSRRGGDNTGELFF. Written as DNA, the CDR3 is TGTGCCAGCAGCAGGAGGGGCGGGGACAACACCGGGGAGCTGTTTTTT.

The V call is TRBV5-6, the J call TRBJ2-7, with D unclear. The CDR3 runs to 11 residues. The germline gives CDR1 SGHDT, CDR2 YYEEEE. V was pared by 0 bases and J by 5 bases, with 3 bases between. The CDR3 sequence is CASSLGNEQYF. CDR3 sequence (DNA): TGTGCCAGCAGCTTGGGTAACGAGCAGTACTTC.

This chain uses TRBV7-9 with TRBJ1-4; unclear D gene. The CDR3 is made up of 16 amino acids. CDR1 SEHNR and CDR2 FQNEAQ come from the germline V gene (reference sequence). V shed 5 bases and J shed 4 bases, with 17 bases lying between them. DNA of the CDR3: TGTGCCAGCAGCCCCTACGGGAGTAACGGTAATGAAAAACTGTTTTTT. This sequence encodes CASSPYGSNGNEKLFF.

CDR3 nucleotides: TGTGCCTGGAGTGAGATGGTGAGCTCCTACAATGAGCAGTTCTTC. Protein: CAWSEMVSSYNEQFF. The chain recombines TRBV30 with TRBJ2-1, with D uncertain. This CDR3 region has 15 residues. The germline V gene encodes CDR1 GTSNPN and CDR2 SVGIG (reference sequence). V was pared by 1 base and J by 0 bases, with 10 bases between.